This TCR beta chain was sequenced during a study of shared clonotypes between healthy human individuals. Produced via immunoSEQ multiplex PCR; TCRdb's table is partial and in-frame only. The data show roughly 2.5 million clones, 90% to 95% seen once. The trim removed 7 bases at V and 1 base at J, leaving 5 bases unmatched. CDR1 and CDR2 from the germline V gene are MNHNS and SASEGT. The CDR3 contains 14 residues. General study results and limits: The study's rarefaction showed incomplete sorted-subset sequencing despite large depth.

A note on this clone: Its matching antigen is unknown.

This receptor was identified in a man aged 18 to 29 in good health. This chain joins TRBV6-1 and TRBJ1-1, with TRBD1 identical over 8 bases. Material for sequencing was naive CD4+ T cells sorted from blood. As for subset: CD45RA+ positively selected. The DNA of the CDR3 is TGTGCCAGCATCCTGACAGGGGCGAACACTGAAGCTTTCTTT. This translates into CASILTGANTEAFF.